Presented here are 25 T cell receptor beta chains from one specimen sequenced in a study of read filtering for tumor transcriptome and immune sequencing. The library was built from about 400 ng RNA with molecular barcoded adaptors for alpha/delta and beta/gamma chains. TCRdb re-derived calls from the reads in MiXCR, one entry per CDR3 protein. The sample consists of about 41,000 distinct CDR3 sequences, around an eighth of them appearing once. Sequences were obtained from a population of CD138-negative cells sorted from bone marrow. The source of these receptors is a donor aged 40 or over with multiple myeloma.

This chain joins TRBV11-2 and TRBJ2-3; D remains unclear. The CDR3 has 13 amino acids. The V end lost 3 bases, the J end lost 4 bases, and 8 bases lay between the germline ends. Germline CDR1 reads SGHAT; CDR2 reads FQNNGV. CDR3 sequence (DNA): TGTGCCAGCAGCTTGACATCCCCAGATACGCAGTATTTT. Translation gives CASSLTSPDTQYF.

As concerns this clonotype: No conserved phenylalanine or tryptophan ends this CDR3, so it is likely a read error. V is TRBV24-1 and J is TRBJ2-1, with 7 bases matching TRBD2. CDR3 size: 15 residues. Germline CDR1 is KGHDR and CDR2 is SFDVKD. V dropped 10 bases and J dropped 7; count of bases not matched to a gene: 15. In DNA form, the CDR3 reads TGTGCCACTAAAGCGAAAGGACTAGAGGAGAATGAGCAGTTCCTC. Translation gives CATKAKGLEENEQFL.

This clonotype was seen repeatedly, ten times or more. The chain employs TRBV20-1 and TRBJ2-1; a weak D match, TRBD2 (5 bases). CDR1 is DFQATT, CDR2 SNEGSKA, per germline (reference sequence). With 6 bases removed from V and 2 bases from J, the gap between germline ends came to 14 bases. CDR3 size: 14 residues. The CDR3 is CSAPSGAPYNEQFF. Written as DNA, the CDR3 is TGCAGTGCACCGAGCGGCGCCCCCTACAATGAGCAGTTCTTC.

Note on this clonotype: Because it lacks the conserved phenylalanine or tryptophan at the end, this CDR3 is likely a read error. The chain combines TRBV20-1 with TRBJ2-2; 9 nucleotides match TRBD2. The CDR3 contains 17 residues. Germline CDR1 DFQATT, CDR2 SNEGSKA (reference sequence). V gave up 5 bases and J gave up 1 base; unmatched junction bases: 11. The CDR3 region is CSAVPPSGNMNTGELFL. The CDR3 DNA sequence: TGCAGTGCTGTCCCCCCTAGCGGGAACATGAACACCGGGGAGCTGTTTCTT.

This clonotype was counted between two and nine times. In DNA form, the CDR3 reads TGTGCCAGCAGTGAGAGTGGAGGCCAGAATTCACCCCTCCACTTT. It yields the protein CASSESGGQNSPLHF. The chain carries TRBV2 and TRBJ1-6, with D hard to call. Germline CDR1 is SNHLY and CDR2 is FYNNEI. V was cut by 3 bases and J by 7 bases, with 13 bases left in between. This CDR3 contains 15 residues.

This clonotype was found many times. The chain uses TRBV7-8 and TRBJ2-1; 8 nucleotides align to TRBD1. Germline V lookup: CDR1 SGHVS, CDR2 FQNEAQ. Losses at the gene ends were 1 base for V and 8 bases for J; bases not matched to a gene: 7. The CDR3 sequence is 15 residues long. CDR3 nucleotides: TGTGCCAGCAGCTTAGGCCAGGGGGCGCAGGATGAGCAGTTCTTC. This codes for CASSLGQGAQDEQFF.

There are many counts of this clonotype. The genes are TRBV4-1 and TRBJ2-7, with D hard to call. V lost 1 base to trimming and J lost 2 bases, with 12 bases between them. CDR1 and CDR2 from the germline V gene are MGHRA and YSYEKL. The CDR3 has 15 residues. CDR3 amino acids: CASSQVGRATYEQYF. CDR3 nucleotide sequence: TGCGCCAGCAGCCAAGTGGGTAGGGCCACCTACGAGCAGTACTTC.

This clonotype was observed a handful of times. The chain recombines TRBV7-9 with TRBJ2-7; TRBD1 matches 10 bases. Germline CDR1 and CDR2: SEHNR and FQNEAQ (reference sequence). Trimming took 4 bases from V and 2 from J; bases not matched to a gene: 5. This CDR3 spans 15 amino acids. The CDR3 DNA reads as TGTGCCAGCAGCTCGACCGGGACAGGGGCCTACGAGCAGTACTTC. Amino acids: CASSSTGTGAYEQYF. Drawing the rest from reference TRBV7-9 and TRBJ2-7, the complete variable domain is DTGVSQNPRHKITKRGQNVTFRCDPISEHNRLYWYRQTLGQGPEFLTYFQNEAQLEKSRLLSDRFSAERPKGSFSTLEIQRTEQGDSAMYLCASSSTGTGAYEQYFGPGTRLTVT.

This clonotype was counted many times. This CDR3 reads CSVGSAGVAYF. DNA for the CDR3: TGCAGCGTCGGCTCAGCGGGAGTAGCGTATTTT. The chain combines TRBV29-1 with TRBJ2-3, with TRBD2 matching 8 bases. Germline values: CDR1 SQVTM, CDR2 ANQGSEA. This CDR3 is built from 11 residues. J lost 14 bases, V lost 6 bases, and 10 bases had no gene match.

There are a few counts of this clonotype. The chain employs TRBV29-1 and TRBJ2-5, with D uncertain. With 3 bases removed from V and 2 bases from J, the gap between germline ends came to 10 bases. This CDR3 comprises 13 residues. CDR1 is SQVTM, CDR2 ANQGSEA, per germline. This chain's CDR3 is CSVESSLQETQYF. The CDR3, as DNA: TGCAGCGTTGAGTCTTCCCTGCAAGAGACCCAGTACTTC.

Ten or more counts support this clonotype. The gene calls are TRBV29-1 and TRBJ2-1; 8 bases align to TRBD2. The length of the CDR3 is 17 residues. J was trimmed by 0 bases and V by 6 bases; bases with no gene match: 13. CDR1 and CDR2 from the germline V gene are SQVTM and ANQGSEA. The CDR3 sequence: CSVQFRRTSPSYNEQFF. CDR3 bases: TGCAGCGTCCAATTTCGCCGGACTAGCCCCTCCTACAATGAGCAGTTCTTC.

This clonotype was seen repeatedly, ten times or more. The chain links TRBV29-1 to TRBJ2-5; TRBD2 aligns across 9 bases. The CDR3 has 14 amino acids. The V gene end was trimmed by 2 bases and the J gene end by 7 bases; junction bases not matched to a gene: 8. Looked up from germline, CDR1 is SQVTM and CDR2 is ANQGSEA. The CDR3 DNA reads TGCAGCGTTGAATTGTCTAGCGGGATCGTGACCCAGTACTTC. Protein: CSVELSSGIVTQYF.

This clonotype was picked up a small number of times. This chain joins TRBV7-9 and TRBJ1-5; no firm D call. CDR3 length: 16 amino acids. The germline V gene encodes CDR1 SEHNR and CDR2 FQNEAQ (reference sequence). The V gene lost 2 bases and the J gene lost 4 bases, with 15 bases spanning the gap. The CDR3 sequence is CASSLFTELGNQPQHF. The DNA for the CDR3 is TGTGCCAGCAGCTTATTTACAGAATTAGGTAATCAGCCCCAGCATTTT.

About this clonotype: One end of the junction does not line up with germline, which may come from a read error. V is TRBV20-1 and J is TRBJ1-5, with D unclear. Germline CDR1 reads DFQATT; CDR2 reads SNEGSKA (reference sequence). The CDR3 sequence is 14 residues long. The CDR3 region is CGARDPLSAKAQHF. The CDR3 nucleotides are TGCGGTGCTAGAGACCCCCTCTCCGCTAAGGCCCAGCATTTT.

On this clonotype itself: Mismatch with germline at one junction end may stem from a read error. The chain is built from TRBV7-3 and TRBJ2-2; perhaps TRBD1 as D (6 bases). Germline lookup yields CDR1 SGHTA and CDR2 FQGTGA. The CDR3 is made up of 14 amino acids. In DNA form, the CDR3 reads TGTGCCAGCAGCGCCGGCAGGGGACCCGGGGAGTTGTTTTTT. This codes for CASSAGRGPGELFF.

Of note for this clonotype: The junction differs from germline at one of its ends, possibly a read error. The V gene is TRBV19, the J gene TRBJ1-6; TRBD1 matches 8 bases. Germline V gene lookup returns CDR1 LNHDA and CDR2 SQIVND (reference sequence). The CDR3 contains 16 residues. CDR3 in amino acids: CAGSTPETGENSPLHF. Here the CDR3 DNA reads TGTGCCGGTAGTACCCCTGAGACAGGGGAGAATTCACCCCTCCACTTT.

This clonotype was seen repeatedly, ten times or more. The CDR3 DNA sequence: TGTGCCAGCGGGGCTGGGGGGAGCTCCTACAATGAGCAGTTCTTC. Residues: CASGAGGSSYNEQFF. This chain links TRBV7-2 with TRBJ2-1; the D gene is possibly TRBD2 (6 bases). The germline V gene encodes CDR1 SGHTA and CDR2 FQGNSA. This CDR3 region has 15 residues. The germline V and J ends were trimmed by 8 bases and 0 bases, with 14 bases remaining between them. Using reference TRBV7-2 and TRBJ2-1 for the parts outside the CDR3, the full variable domain is GAGVSQSPSNKVTEKGKDVELRCDPISGHTALYWYRQSLGQGLEFLIYFQGNSAPDKSGLPSDRFSAERTGGSVSTLTIQRTQQEDSAVYLCASGAGGSSYNEQFFGPGTRLTVL.

In its sample, this clonotype was seen many times. One base away lies a much larger clone, so this may be a sequencing read error. The rearrangement links TRBV4-1 to TRBJ2-7; D possibly corresponds to TRBD1 (6 bases). Per germline, CDR1 MGHRA and CDR2 YSYEKL. The CDR3 contains 15 residues. Trimming removed 4 bases from V and 2 bases from J, with 15 bases in between. This CDR3 reads CASSLEGGKAYEQYF. In DNA form, the CDR3 reads TGCGCCAGCAGCCTAGAAGGGGGAAAGGCCTACGAGCAGTACTTC.

This clonotype was seen ten or more times. The chain uses TRBV20-1 and TRBJ1-5; possibly TRBD1 for D (5 bases). The CDR3 spans 15 residues. The germline CDR1 and CDR2 sequences are DFQATT and SNEGSKA (reference sequence). Trimming removed 2 bases at V and 0 bases at J, with 11 bases between. The CDR3 region has the DNA TGCAGTGCTAGATGGGACGGCCATAGCAATCAGCCCCAGCATTTT. It encodes CSARWDGHSNQPQHF.

This clonotype was seen repeatedly, ten times or more. The chain is built from TRBV7-9 and TRBJ2-1; 7 bases map to TRBD2. This CDR3 is 15 amino acids long. J was trimmed by 4 bases and V by 5 bases; bases with no gene match: 8. The germline CDR1 and CDR2 sequences are SEHNR and FQNEAQ (reference sequence). The CDR3 loop reads CASSPGTKIYNEQFF. The CDR3 DNA is TGTGCCAGCAGCCCCGGGACTAAAATTTACAATGAGCAGTTCTTC.

This clonotype was detected many times. The V gene is TRBV10-1, the J gene TRBJ2-7, with a weak D call TRBD1 (6 bases). Germline V gene sequence: CDR1 WNHNN, CDR2 SYGVQD (reference sequence). This CDR3 is 12 amino acids long. The V end was cut by 6 bases, the J end by 5 bases, with 11 bases between. CDR3 coding DNA: TGCGCCAGCAGGGGCGCAGGGGACGAGCAGTACTTC. Protein product: CASRGAGDEQYF.

This clonotype was seen only once. Lacking the conserved final phenylalanine or tryptophan, this CDR3 likely reflects a read error. The chain uses TRBV12-5 and TRBJ2-6; no firm D call. The V and J ends lost 3 bases and 0 bases respectively, with 9 bases between them. CDR3 length equals 16 residues. The germline V gene encodes CDR1 LGHNT and CDR2 FRNRAP. The CDR3 region is CASGFRWDSGANVLTS. CDR3 DNA sequence: TGTGCTAGTGGTTTTAGATGGGACTCTGGGGCCAACGTCCTGACTTCC.

To note about this clonotype: Germline is not matched at one junction end, which may reflect a read error. This chain links TRBV5-6 with TRBJ2-3; D gene ambiguous. Germline lookup yields CDR1 SGHDT and CDR2 YYEEEE. The CDR3 runs 12 residues. The CDR3 reads CAISLTPDTRYF. The DNA for the CDR3 is TGTGCCATCAGCTTGACCCCGGATACGCGGTATTTT.

A few counts support this clonotype. This rearrangement joins TRBV5-6 to TRBJ2-3; D call uncertain. The germline gives CDR1 SGHDT, CDR2 YYEEEE. The CDR3 sequence is 12 residues long. Deletions cut 3 bases from V and 7 bases from J, with 9 bases between. CDR3 amino acids: CASSSLMYTQYF. For the CDR3, the DNA is TGTGCCAGCAGCTCCCTAATGTATACGCAGTATTTT.

Points on this clonotype: A far larger clone is one base from this, pointing to a likely read error. The gene calls are TRBV4-3 and TRBJ2-1; a weak D match, TRBD1 (6 bases). Germline values: CDR1 LGHNA, CDR2 YSLEER. This CDR3 region has 17 residues. Trimming cost V 1 base and J 3 bases, with 16 bases left between them. CDR3 bases: TGCGCCAGCAGCCAAGCAGACCGGGGCAGGGGCTACAATGAGCAGTTCTTC. Its protein product is CASSQADRGRGYNEQFF.